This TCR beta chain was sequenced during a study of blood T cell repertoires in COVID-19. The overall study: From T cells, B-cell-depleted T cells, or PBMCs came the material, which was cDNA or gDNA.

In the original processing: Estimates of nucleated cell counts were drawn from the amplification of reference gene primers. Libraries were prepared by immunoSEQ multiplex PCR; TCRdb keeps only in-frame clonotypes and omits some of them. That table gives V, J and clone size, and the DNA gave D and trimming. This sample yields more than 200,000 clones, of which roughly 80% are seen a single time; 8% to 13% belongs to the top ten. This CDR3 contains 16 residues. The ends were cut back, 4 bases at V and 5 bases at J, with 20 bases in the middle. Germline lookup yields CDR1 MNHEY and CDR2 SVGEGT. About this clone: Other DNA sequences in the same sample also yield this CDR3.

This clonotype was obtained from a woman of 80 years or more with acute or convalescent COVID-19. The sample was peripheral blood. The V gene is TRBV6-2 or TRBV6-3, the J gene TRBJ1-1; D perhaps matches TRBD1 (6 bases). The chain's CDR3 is CASSFGRGTKNTEAFF. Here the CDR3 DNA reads TGTGCCAGCAGTTTTGGGAGGGGGACAAAGAATACTGAAGCTTTCTTT.